The rows below give T cell receptor beta chains drawn from one sample of a study of beta chain features in type 1 diabetes. Produced via immunoSEQ multiplex PCR; TCRdb's table is partial and in-frame only. The table records 390,000 or so clones, 14% of them present only once. Sequencing input: naive CD4+ T cells from blood. Every receptor here comes from a young man in good health. The CDR3 runs from the conserved cysteine through the conserved F or W. The D gene is left open where the match is weak. Size tells how often a clone was seen (once, few, many) or the class of an expanded clone, and some rows leave it out.

>TRBJ2-4|TRBV13|many|TRBD2
TGTGCCAGCAGCTCATCCGGACTAGCGGGAATGCTAGCCAAAAACATTCAGTACTTC
CASSSSGLAGMLAKNIQYF
>TRBJ2-3|TRBV27|-|TRBD2
TGTGCCAGCAGTTTACCCGGACTAGCGGGAGGCAGTGGGACAGATACGCAGTATTTT
CASSLPGLAGGSGTDTQYF
>TRBJ2-1|TRBV11-2|-|-
TGTGCCAGCAGCCAGGGACTCCCTCGGGAGCAGTTCTTC
CASSQGLPREQFF
>TRBJ2-5|TRBV5-1|few|-
TGCGCCAGCAGCTTGGCCGTGGCATCAACCGAAGAGACCCAGTACTTC
CASSLAVASTEETQYF
>TRBJ1-1|TRBV7-9|-|-
TGTGCCAGCAGCTTAGAGGGTGGGCCGACAGGTTTAGCTTTCTTT
CASSLEGGPTGLAFF
>TRBJ1-2|TRBV7-6|few|-
TGTGCCAGCAGCTTTAGCCGAACCCGGGGGCGAATGGATGGCTACACCTTC
CASSFSRTRGRMDGYTF
>TRBJ1-1|TRBV5-1|-|-
TGCGCCAGCAGAGCCCTCCAGGGAAACACTGAAGCTTTCTTT
CASRALQGNTEAFF
>TRBJ2-5|TRBV15|-|-
TGTGCCACCAGCAGACGAGACGAGACCCAGTACTTC
CATSRRDETQYF
>TRBJ2-5|TRBV19|few|TRBD1
TGTGCCAGTAGTCTAGCCGGGACAGGCAGTTCGGCCCAGTACTTC
CASSLAGTGSSAQYF
>TRBJ2-7|TRBV4-3|few|TRBD1
TGCGCCAGCAGCCGAGGGGACAGGGACTACGAGCAGTACTTC
CASSRGDRDYEQYF
>TRBJ2-2|TRBV7-2|-|-
TGTGCCAGCAGCCTGGGGCAGAGTAACACCGGGGAGCTGTTTTTT
CASSLGQSNTGELFF
>TRBJ2-2|TRBV7-2|-|TRBD1
TGTGCCAGCAGCCGGGACAGTTACACCGGGGAGCTGTTTTTT
CASSRDSYTGELFF
>TRBJ2-1|TRBV5-1|-|TRBD2
TGCGCCAGCAGCTTGGAGCTAGCGGACAATGAGCAGTTCTTC
CASSLELADNEQFF
>TRBJ1-1|TRBV29-1|-|-
TGCAGCGCGCTAAACACTGAAGCTTTCTTT
CSALNTEAFF